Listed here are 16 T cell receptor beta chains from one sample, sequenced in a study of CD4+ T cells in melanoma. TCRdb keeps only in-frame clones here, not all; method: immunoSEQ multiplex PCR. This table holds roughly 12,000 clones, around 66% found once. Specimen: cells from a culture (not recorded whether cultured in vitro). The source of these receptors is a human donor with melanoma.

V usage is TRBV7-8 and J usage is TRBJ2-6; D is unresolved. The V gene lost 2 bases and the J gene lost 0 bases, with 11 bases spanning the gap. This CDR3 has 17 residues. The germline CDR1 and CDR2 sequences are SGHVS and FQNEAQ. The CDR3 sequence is CASSLRQFSSGANVLTF. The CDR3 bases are TGTGCCAGCAGCTTAAGGCAGTTTAGCTCTGGGGCCAACGTCCTGACTTTC.

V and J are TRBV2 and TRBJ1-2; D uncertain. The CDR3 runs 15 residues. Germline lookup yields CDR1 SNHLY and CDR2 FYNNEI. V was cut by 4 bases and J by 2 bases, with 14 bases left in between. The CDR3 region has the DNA TGTGCCAGCAGTGTAAACCGGCCCCGAAACTATGGCTACACCTTC. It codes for CASSVNRPRNYGYTF. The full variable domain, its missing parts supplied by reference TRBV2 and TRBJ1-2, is EPEVTQTPSHQVTQMGQEVILRCVPISNHLYFYWYRQILGQKVEFLVSFYNNEISEKSEIFDDQFSVERPDGSNFTLKIRSTKLEDSAMYFCASSVNRPRNYGYTFGSGTRLTVV.

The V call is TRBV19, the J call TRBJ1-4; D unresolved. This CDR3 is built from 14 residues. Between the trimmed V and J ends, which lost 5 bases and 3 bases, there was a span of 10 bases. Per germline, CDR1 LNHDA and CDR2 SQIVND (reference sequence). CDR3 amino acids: CASSRGWSNEKLFF. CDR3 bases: TGTGCCAGTAGTCGGGGTTGGTCTAATGAAAAACTGTTTTTT.

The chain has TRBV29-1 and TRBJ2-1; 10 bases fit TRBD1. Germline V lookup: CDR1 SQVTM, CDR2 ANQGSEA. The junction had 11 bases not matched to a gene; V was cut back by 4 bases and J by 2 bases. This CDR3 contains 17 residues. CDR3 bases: TGCAGCGTTGCTGGGACAGGGGTCCAGAAGGCCTACAATGAGCAGTTCTTC. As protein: CSVAGTGVQKAYNEQFF.

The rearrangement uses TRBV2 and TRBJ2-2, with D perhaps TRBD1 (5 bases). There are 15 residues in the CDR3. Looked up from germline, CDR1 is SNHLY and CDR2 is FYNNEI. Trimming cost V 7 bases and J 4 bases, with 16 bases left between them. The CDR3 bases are TGTGCCAGCATTATAGGGCAGGGCGCCACCGGGGAGCTGTTTTTT. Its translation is CASIIGQGATGELFF.

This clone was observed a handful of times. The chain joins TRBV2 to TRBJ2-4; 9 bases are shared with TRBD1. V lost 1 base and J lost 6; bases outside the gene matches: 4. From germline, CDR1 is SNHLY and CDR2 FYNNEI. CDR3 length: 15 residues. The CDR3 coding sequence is TGTGCCAGCAGTGAAGACCGGGGACAGGGAAACATTCAGTACTTC. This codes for CASSEDRGQGNIQYF.

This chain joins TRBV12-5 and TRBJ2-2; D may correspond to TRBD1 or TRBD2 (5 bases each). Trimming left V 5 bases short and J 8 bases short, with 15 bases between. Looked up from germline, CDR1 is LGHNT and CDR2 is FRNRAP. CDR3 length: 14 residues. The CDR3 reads CASGRGAPGGELFF. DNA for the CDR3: TGTGCTAGTGGTCGTGGGGCCCCGGGGGGGGAGCTGTTTTTT. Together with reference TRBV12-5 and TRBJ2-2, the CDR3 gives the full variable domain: DARVTQTPRHKVTEMGQEVTMRCQPILGHNTVFWYRQTMMQGLELLAYFRNRAPLDDSGMPKDRFSAEMPDATLATLKIQPSEPRDSAVYFCASGRGAPGGELFFGEGSRLTVL.

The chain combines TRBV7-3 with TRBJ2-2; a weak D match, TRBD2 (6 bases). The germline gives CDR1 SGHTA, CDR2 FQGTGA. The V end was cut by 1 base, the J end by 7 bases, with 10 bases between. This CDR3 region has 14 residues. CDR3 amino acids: CASSLSGIDGELFF. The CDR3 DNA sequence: TGTGCCAGCAGCTTAAGCGGGATCGACGGGGAGCTGTTTTTT. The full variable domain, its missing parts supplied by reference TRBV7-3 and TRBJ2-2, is GAGVSQTPSNKVTEKGKYVELRCDPISGHTALYWYRQSLGQGPEFLIYFQGTGAADDSGLPNDRFFAVRPEGSVSTLKIQRTERGDSAVYLCASSLSGIDGELFFGEGSRLTVL.

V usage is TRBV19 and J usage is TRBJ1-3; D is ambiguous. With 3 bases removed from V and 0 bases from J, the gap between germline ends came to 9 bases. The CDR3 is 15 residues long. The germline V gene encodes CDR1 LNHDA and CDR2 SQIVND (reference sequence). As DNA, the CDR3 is TGTGCCAGTAGTATTTTTGCCGCCTCTGGAAACACCATATATTTT. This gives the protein CASSIFAASGNTIYF.

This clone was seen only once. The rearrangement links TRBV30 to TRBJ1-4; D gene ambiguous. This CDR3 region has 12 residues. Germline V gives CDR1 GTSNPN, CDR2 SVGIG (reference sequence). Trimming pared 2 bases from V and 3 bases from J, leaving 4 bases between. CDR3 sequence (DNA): TGTGCCTGGAGTAGGCCTAATGAAAAACTGTTTTTT. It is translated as CAWSRPNEKLFF.

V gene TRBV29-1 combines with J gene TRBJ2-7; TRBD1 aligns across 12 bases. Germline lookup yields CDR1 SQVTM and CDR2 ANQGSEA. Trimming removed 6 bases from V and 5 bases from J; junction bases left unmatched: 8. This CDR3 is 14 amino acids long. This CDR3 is CSVRRDRGLNEQYF. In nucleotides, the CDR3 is TGCAGCGTCCGTCGGGACAGGGGGCTGAACGAGCAGTACTTC.

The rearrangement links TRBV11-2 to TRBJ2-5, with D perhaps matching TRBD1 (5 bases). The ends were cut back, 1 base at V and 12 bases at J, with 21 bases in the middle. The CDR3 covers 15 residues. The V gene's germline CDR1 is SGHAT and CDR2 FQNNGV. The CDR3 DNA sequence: TGTGCCAGCAGCTTAGGCCCGTTAAAGGGCATCAGGGAGTACTTC. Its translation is CASSLGPLKGIREYF.

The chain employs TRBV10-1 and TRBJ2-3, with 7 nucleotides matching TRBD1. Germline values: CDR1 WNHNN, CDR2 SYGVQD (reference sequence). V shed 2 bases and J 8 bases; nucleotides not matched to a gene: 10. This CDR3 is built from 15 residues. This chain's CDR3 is CASSERSTPGGTQYF. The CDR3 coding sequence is TGCGCCAGCAGTGAGAGGTCTACCCCAGGGGGTACGCAGTATTTT.

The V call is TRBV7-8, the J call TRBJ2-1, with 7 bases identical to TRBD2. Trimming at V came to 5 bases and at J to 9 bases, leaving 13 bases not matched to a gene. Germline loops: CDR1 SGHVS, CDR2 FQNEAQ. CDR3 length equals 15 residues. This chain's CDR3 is CASSPPGGGLTEQFF. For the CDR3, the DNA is TGTGCCAGCAGCCCCCCGGGCGGGGGACTCACTGAGCAGTTCTTC.

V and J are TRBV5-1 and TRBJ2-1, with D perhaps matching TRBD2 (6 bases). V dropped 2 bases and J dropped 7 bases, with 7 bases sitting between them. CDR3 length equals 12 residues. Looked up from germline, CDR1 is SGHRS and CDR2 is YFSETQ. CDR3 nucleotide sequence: TGCGCCAGCAGCTTTGGGGGGAATGAGCAGTTCTTC. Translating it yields CASSFGGNEQFF.

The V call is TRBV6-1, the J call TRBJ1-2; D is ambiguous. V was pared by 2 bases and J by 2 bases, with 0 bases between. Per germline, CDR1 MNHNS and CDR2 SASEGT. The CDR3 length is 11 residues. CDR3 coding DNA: TGTGCCAGCAGTGAAAACTATGGCTACACCTTC. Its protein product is CASSENYGYTF.